A selection of T cell receptor beta chains follows, all from one sample in a study of OX40 agonist ivuxolimab in advanced cancers. Some clones are missing from TCRdb's copy, which holds only in-frame ones; the method was immunoSEQ multiplex PCR. The table includes tens of thousands of clones, 84% detected once. The sample consisted of CD4+ or CD8+ T cells sorted from blood, taken in a trial of the OX40 agonist ivuxolimab. The receptors shown here come from an adult with an advanced solid tumor such as melanoma, head and neck, liver or kidney cancer. Each CDR3 is given with its conserved first and last residue. D genes are given only for firm matches. Expanded clones are given a class, and other clones once, few, many or no size at all.

d_gene	abundance	v_gene	j_gene	CDR3nt	CDR3aa
-	-	TRBV4-3	TRBJ1-1	TGCGCCAGCAGCCAAGCAGCGAGTCGAAACACTGAAGCTTTCTTT	CASSQAASRNTEAFF
-	-	TRBV6-4	TRBJ2-4	TGTGCCAGCAGCCTCACCTCCACGGACAGTTCTTGGTACTTC	CASSLTSTDSSWYF
TRBD1	-	TRBV6-5	TRBJ2-2	TGTGCCAGCAGCAGGACAGGGTTGGAGCTGTTTTTT	CASSRTGLELFF
-	-	TRBV7-9	TRBJ1-1	TGTGCCAGCAGCTTTAGGGGGGCTGGTGAAGCTTTCTTT	CASSFRGAGEAFF
-	-	TRBV7-9	TRBJ1-2	TGTGCCAGCAGCTCCTCGGCCAGTAACTATGGCTACACCTTC	CASSSSASNYGYTF
TRBD1	-	TRBV18	TRBJ2-7	TGTGCCAGCTCACAGGGACAGGGGGCCTACGAGCAGTACTTC	CASSQGQGAYEQYF
-	-	TRBV27	TRBJ1-2	TGTGCCAGCAGTTTAGGAGGAATTTATGGCTACACCTTC	CASSLGGIYGYTF
-	-	TRBV12-5	TRBJ2-3	TGTGCTAGTCGGTTAGGGGCCACAGATACGCAGTATTTT	CASRLGATDTQYF
-	-	TRBV6-5	TRBJ1-2	TGTGCCAGCACCCAACGACAGTCATTAAACTATGGCTACACCTTC	CASTQRQSLNYGYTF
-	-	TRBV11-2	TRBJ1-1	TGTGCCAGCAGCCCTAGAGGAGGGGTATCTGAAGCTTTCTTT	CASSPRGGVSEAFF
-	-	TRBV9	TRBJ1-4	TGTGCCAGCAGCGCCTCAGGGTATCGTCATGAAAAACTGTTTTTT	CASSASGYRHEKLFF
-	-	TRBV5-8	TRBJ2-2	TGTGCCAGCAGGTTCGGAGAGAACACCGGGGAGCTGTTTTTT	CASRFGENTGELFF
-	-	TRBV29-1	TRBJ1-2	TGCAGCGTTCACGGAAATGGCTACACCTTC	CSVHGNGYTF
TRBD1	-	TRBV15	TRBJ2-7	TGTGCCACCAGCAGAGATATTTCGCAACAGGGGGCTATCTACGAGCAGTACTTC	CATSRDISQQGAIYEQYF
-	few	TRBV5-4	TRBJ2-1	TGTGCCAGCAGCTTTAGGGAGACTGAGCAGTTCTTC	CASSFRETEQFF
TRBD2	-	TRBV4-1	TRBJ2-5	TGCGCCAGCAGCCCCTACCCGGCTAGCGGGGGTGAGACCCAGTACTTC	CASSPYPASGGETQYF
-	once	TRBV7-8	TRBJ1-3	TGTGCCAGCAGCTTAGAAGACGGCTGGGACACCATATATTTT	CASSLEDGWDTIYF
-	-	TRBV10-3	TRBJ1-1	TGTGCCATCAGTGACCCAATATACACTGAAGCTTTCTTT	CAISDPIYTEAFF
-	few	TRBV7-2	TRBJ1-2	TGTGCCAGCAGCTTAGGGTACCCATATGGCTACACCTTC	CASSLGYPYGYTF
-	-	TRBV5-6	TRBJ1-1	TGTGCCAGCAGCTTCTTTAGGGGGAGGACTGAAGCTTTCTTT	CASSFFRGRTEAFF
-	-	TRBV4-1	TRBJ2-3	TGCGCCAGCAGAGAGAGGTTGGCAGATACGCAGTATTTT	CASRERLADTQYF
TRBD1	-	TRBV7-2	TRBJ2-2	TGTGCCAGCAGCTACACAGGGGGGCATGTCGGGGAGCTGTTTTTT	CASSYTGGHVGELFF
-	once	TRBV6-5	TRBJ1-4	TGTGCCAGCAGTTACTCGGAGGGGACTAATGAAAAACTGTTTTTT	CASSYSEGTNEKLFF
TRBD1	-	TRBV19	TRBJ2-1	TGTGCCAGCGACAGGGGCGCCCCCAATGAGCAGTTCTTC	CASDRGAPNEQFF
TRBD1	-	TRBV5-6	TRBJ1-1	TGTGCCAGCAGCTTGTGGGGGACAGGGGGCACTGAAGCTTTCTTT	CASSLWGTGGTEAFF
-	-	TRBV27	TRBJ2-3	TGTGCCAGCAGTTTAGATCGGGGGGCGGGAGATACGCAGTATTTT	CASSLDRGAGDTQYF
TRBD1	-	TRBV5-1	TRBJ1-5	TGCGCCAGCAGCTCAGGGGGCTTAGGGCCCAATCAGCCCCAGCATTTT	CASSSGGLGPNQPQHF
TRBD2	-	TRBV7-2	TRBJ2-5	TGTGCCAGCTCCCAGCGGGGGTCCCAAGAGACCCAGTACTTC	CASSQRGSQETQYF
TRBD1	-	TRBV10-3	TRBJ2-2	TGTGCCATCAGGACAATTGGACAGGGGGGGATCGGGGAGCTGTTTTTT	CAIRTIGQGGIGELFF